A selection of T cell receptor beta chains follows, all from one sample in a study of glioma-infiltrating T cells after dendritic cell vaccination. Here immunoSEQ multiplex PCR was the method, and the copy in TCRdb shows in-frame clones only, minus some. In the table there are 85,000 to 110,000 clones, 81% of which are singletons. The material sequenced was blood, taken before dendritic cell vaccination. The receptor set was obtained from a human donor with glioblastoma. The CDR3 runs from the conserved cysteine through the conserved F or W. D genes are given only for firm matches. Expanded clones get a size class; other rows say once, few or many, or leave the size out.

V	size	length	D	J	DNA	CDR3
TRBV6-1	NA	14	NA	TRBJ1-1	TGTGCCAGCAGTGTGGGCAGGATGAACACTGAAGCTTTCTTT	CASSVGRMNTEAFF
TRBV11-2	NA	15	TRBD1	TRBJ1-3	TGTGCCAGCAGCTTAGATGAGGACAGGTTATACACCATATATTTT	CASSLDEDRLYTIYF
TRBV7-9	NA	13	TRBD1	TRBJ1-2	TGTGCCAGCAGCCACGGGACAGGGCCTGGCTACACCTTC	CASSHGTGPGYTF
TRBV4-1	NA	15	NA	TRBJ1-3	TGCGCCAGCAGCCAAGATGGAGGGGCTGGAAACACCATATATTTT	CASSQDGGAGNTIYF
TRBV5-4	NA	15	NA	TRBJ2-1	TGTGCCAGCAGCTTGGGTACGGGGTACTACAATGAGCAGTTCTTC	CASSLGTGYYNEQFF
TRBV9	NA	15	NA	TRBJ2-6	TGTGCCAGCAGCGTAGTTTTATCTGGGGCCAACGTCCTGACTTTC	CASSVVLSGANVLTF
TRBV19	NA	14	NA	TRBJ2-2	TGTGCCAGTAGACTGGCAGGGGGGACCGGGGAGCTGTTTTTT	CASRLAGGTGELFF
TRBV2	NA	14	TRBD2	TRBJ2-1	TGTGCCAGCAGTGTGGGGACTAGTTCTCCTGAGCAGTTCTTC	CASSVGTSSPEQFF
TRBV19	few	15	NA	TRBJ2-1	TGTGCCAGTAGTATGAGGACACTTCGTCTCAATGAGCAGTTCTTC	CASSMRTLRLNEQFF
TRBV19	NA	14	TRBD2	TRBJ2-1	TGTGCCAGTAGTACCCCGGGACTAGTTACTGAGCAGTTCTTC	CASSTPGLVTEQFF
TRBV27	NA	15	TRBD1	TRBJ1-2	TGTGCCAGCAGTTCTAACGACAGGGCGTTTGAGGGCTACACCTTC	CASSSNDRAFEGYTF
TRBV2	NA	14	NA	TRBJ2-3	TGTGCCAGCAGTGAAGACAGGGCCAGGGATACGCAGTATTTT	CASSEDRARDTQYF
TRBV4-3	NA	16	NA	TRBJ1-2	TGCGCCAGCAGCCAAGATATAACTTTGTCAGGGGATGGCTACACCTTC	CASSQDITLSGDGYTF
TRBV5-6	NA	15	TRBD1	TRBJ2-3	TGTGCCAGCAGCAGGGACAGGGATGGCACAGATACGCAGTATTTT	CASSRDRDGTDTQYF
TRBV19	once	17	TRBD2	TRBJ2-3	TGTGCCAGTAGTATAGATCTGGCTAGCGGAGGGACAGATACGCAGTATTTT	CASSIDLASGGTDTQYF
TRBV7-6	NA	15	NA	TRBJ1-1	TGTGCCAGCAGCTTAATGCAGGCGATGAACACTGAAGCTTTCTTT	CASSLMQAMNTEAFF
TRBV6-1	NA	15	TRBD2	TRBJ2-5	TGTGCCAGCACCCGACTAGCGGGGGGCGGAGAGACCCAGTACTTC	CASTRLAGGGETQYF
TRBV7-6	NA	13	TRBD1	TRBJ2-7	TGTGCCAGCAGCACGAGACAGGGATACGAGCAGTACTTC	CASSTRQGYEQYF
TRBV9	NA	15	TRBD1	TRBJ2-7	TGTGCCAGCAGCCCTACCTATGGGACAGGGAACGAGCAGTACTTC	CASSPTYGTGNEQYF
TRBV7-2	NA	14	NA	TRBJ1-5	TGTGCCAGCAGCTTTGCAGGGGTTCATCAGCCCCAGCATTTT	CASSFAGVHQPQHF
TRBV6-1	few	13	NA	TRBJ1-1	TGTGCCAGCAGTCCCGGGGTAGACACTGAAGCTTTCTTT	CASSPGVDTEAFF
TRBV4-3	NA	19	NA	TRBJ1-6	TGCGCCAGCAGCCTCCAATGGACAGACCTCAGCTCCTATAATTCACCCCTCCACTTT	CASSLQWTDLSSYNSPLHF
TRBV7-9	NA	14	TRBD1	TRBJ1-2	TGTGCCAGCAGTTTTACGGACAGGGACGATGGCTACACCTTC	CASSFTDRDDGYTF
TRBV10-3	NA	14	TRBD1	TRBJ2-7	TGTGCCATCAGCACGGGACAGTATTCCTACGAGCAGTACTTC	CAISTGQYSYEQYF
TRBV19	NA	16	NA	TRBJ2-3	TGTGCCAGTAGTGGGGGGGGCGCGTCCTACACAGATACGCAGTATTTT	CASSGGGASYTDTQYF
TRBV11-2	once	15	TRBD1	TRBJ1-4	TGTGCCAGCAGCTTAGGGCAGGGGGCAGGTGAAAAACTGTTTTTT	CASSLGQGAGEKLFF
TRBV18	few	16	TRBD2	TRBJ2-1	TGTGCCAGCTCACGAGTGGATCTTGGGCGGGGGAATGAGCAGTTCTTC	CASSRVDLGRGNEQFF
TRBV6-1	NA	14	TRBD1	TRBJ2-5	TGTGCCACAGGACAGGGGGTCGTCCAAGAGACCCAGTACTTC	CATGQGVVQETQYF
TRBV5-6	once	15	TRBD1	TRBJ2-3	TGTGCCAGCAGCTTCAGGACAGGGGGCACAGATACGCAGTATTTT	CASSFRTGGTDTQYF
TRBV11-3	once	14	NA	TRBJ1-1	TGTGCCAGCAGCCCGAGACAGGTTAACACTGAAGCTTTCTTT	CASSPRQVNTEAFF
TRBV4-3	NA	16	TRBD1	TRBJ2-3	TGCGCCAGCAGCCAAGATGGAAGGACAGGGGGGGATACGCAGTATTTT	CASSQDGRTGGDTQYF
TRBV9	NA	15	NA	TRBJ1-1	TGTGCCAGCAGCCAAGAAGCCGGTTCGGACACTGAAGCTTTCTTT	CASSQEAGSDTEAFF
TRBV19	NA	15	NA	TRBJ1-6	TGTGCCAGCCGGCCTTCGGAGGGGAATAATTCACCCCTCCACTTT	CASRPSEGNNSPLHF
TRBV4-3	NA	13	NA	TRBJ2-3	TGCGCCAGCAGCCAAGATAGACAAAACGGGGAGTATTTT	CASSQDRQNGEYF
TRBV30	NA	13	NA	TRBJ2-2	TGTGCCTGGCCTTCAGGGGCCACCGGGGAGCTGTTTTTT	CAWPSGATGELFF
TRBV7-9	NA	16	NA	TRBJ2-1	TGTGCCAGCAGCTTATTAATAGGGGCCAATGGCAATGAGCAGTTCTTC	CASSLLIGANGNEQFF
TRBV9	NA	14	TRBD1	TRBJ2-7	TGTGCCAGCAGCGCGGGGACAGGGGGCTACGAGCAGTACTTC	CASSAGTGGYEQYF
TRBV30	NA	15	TRBD1	TRBJ1-4	TGTGCCTGGAGCGCAAACAGGGGGTTCGGTGAAAAACTGTTTTTT	CAWSANRGFGEKLFF
TRBV6-5	NA	12	NA	TRBJ1-1	TGTGCCAGCAGGTCAGAGGGCTCTGAAGCTTTCTTT	CASRSEGSEAFF
TRBV6-4	NA	13	NA	TRBJ2-2	TGTGCCAGCAGTGTCCATTACACCGGGGAGCTGTTTTTT	CASSVHYTGELFF
TRBV4-1	NA	17	TRBD2	TRBJ2-3	TGCGCCAGCAGCGGGGGGGCTAGCGGGACGAGCACAGATACGCAGTATTTT	CASSGGASGTSTDTQYF
TRBV27	NA	14	NA	TRBJ2-2	TGTGCCAGCAGTTTGCTAGGTGGGACCGGGGAGCTGTTTTTT	CASSLLGGTGELFF
TRBV12-2	few	16	NA	TRBJ2-1	TGTGCAAGTCTCCGGAGTAGCAAGAGCTCCTACAATGAGCAGTTCTTC	CASLRSSKSSYNEQFF
TRBV19	many	15	TRBD1	TRBJ2-7	TGTGCCAGTAGTAATTCCGGGACAGGGGCCTACGAGCAGTACTTC	CASSNSGTGAYEQYF